One and the same sample provided the 4 T cell receptor beta chains below, sequenced in a study of beta chain features in type 1 diabetes. The entirety of the isolated RNA underwent reverse transcription, so expressed TCRB transcripts were sequenced. Libraries were prepared by immunoSEQ multiplex PCR; TCRdb keeps only in-frame clonotypes and omits some of them. The sample has about 9,400 clones; more than 75% are singletons. The sequenced sample consisted of Tregs from blood. Receptors originate from a woman between 18 and 29 years old in good health.

The gene calls are TRBV2 and TRBJ2-3; 8 bases line up with TRBD2. Germline lookup yields CDR1 SNHLY and CDR2 FYNNEI. CDR3 size: 16 residues. V shed 4 bases and J 0 bases; nucleotides not matched to a gene: 6. This chain's CDR3 is CASSGDAGGSTDTQYF. CDR3 DNA: TGTGCCAGCAGTGGCGACGCGGGAGGAAGCACAGATACGCAGTATTTT. The full variable domain, rest sourced from reference TRBV2 and TRBJ2-3, is EPEVTQTPSHQVTQMGQEVILRCVPISNHLYFYWYRQILGQKVEFLVSFYNNEISEKSEIFDDQFSVERPDGSNFTLKIRSTKLEDSAMYFCASSGDAGGSTDTQYFGPGTRLTVL.

This clone was detected a few times. V usage is TRBV19 and J usage is TRBJ2-1; 7 bases align to TRBD2. Unmatched junction bases numbered 6, after V lost 1 base and J lost 0 bases. CDR3 length: 17 amino acids. CDR1 and CDR2 from the germline V gene are LNHDA and SQIVND (reference sequence). The CDR3 loop reads CASSIVGRGSSYNEQFF. Written as DNA, the CDR3 is TGTGCCAGTAGTATAGTGGGGCGGGGGAGCTCCTACAATGAGCAGTTCTTC.

As for this clone: Relative to the germline gene, one junction end is altered; a read error may explain this. The chain joins TRBV7-8 to TRBJ1-4; D unresolved. CDR3 length equals 14 residues. The germline V gene encodes CDR1 SGHVS and CDR2 FQNEAQ. This chain's CDR3 is CASTLGQAYEKLFF. Written as DNA, the CDR3 is TGTGCCAGCACCTTAGGGCAAGCGTATGAAAAACTGTTTTTT. The variable domain in full, with the rest retrieved from reference TRBV7-8 and TRBJ1-4, is GAGVSQSPRYKVAKRGQDVALRCDPISGHVSLFWYQQALGQGPEFLTYFQNEAQLDKSGLPSDRFFAERPEGSVSTLKIQRTQQEDSAVYLCASTLGQAYEKLFFGSGTQLSVL.

The chain couples TRBV12-5 to TRBJ2-1; 11 bases fit TRBD2. V was clipped by 0 bases and J by 9 bases; unmatched bases: 10. CDR3 size: 17 residues. Per germline, CDR1 LGHNT and CDR2 FRNRAP. CDR3 DNA: TGTGCTAGTGGTTTGGTGAAGGTAGCGGGAGGGCCGAGTGAGCAGTTCTTC. It codes for CASGLVKVAGGPSEQFF.